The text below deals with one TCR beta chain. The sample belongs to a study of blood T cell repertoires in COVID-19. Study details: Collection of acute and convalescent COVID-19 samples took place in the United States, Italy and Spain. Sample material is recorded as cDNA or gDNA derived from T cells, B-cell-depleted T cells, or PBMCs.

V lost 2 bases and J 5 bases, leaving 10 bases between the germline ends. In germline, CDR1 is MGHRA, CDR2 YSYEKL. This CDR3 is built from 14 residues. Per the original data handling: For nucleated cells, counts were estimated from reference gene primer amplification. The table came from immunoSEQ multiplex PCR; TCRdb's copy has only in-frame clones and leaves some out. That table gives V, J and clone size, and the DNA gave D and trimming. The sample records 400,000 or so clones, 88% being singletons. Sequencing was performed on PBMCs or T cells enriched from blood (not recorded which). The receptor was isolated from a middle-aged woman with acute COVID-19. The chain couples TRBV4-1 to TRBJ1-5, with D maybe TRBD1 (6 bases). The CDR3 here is CASSQPGADQPQHF. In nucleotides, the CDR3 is TGCGCCAGCAGCCAACCAGGGGCGGATCAGCCCCAGCATTTT.